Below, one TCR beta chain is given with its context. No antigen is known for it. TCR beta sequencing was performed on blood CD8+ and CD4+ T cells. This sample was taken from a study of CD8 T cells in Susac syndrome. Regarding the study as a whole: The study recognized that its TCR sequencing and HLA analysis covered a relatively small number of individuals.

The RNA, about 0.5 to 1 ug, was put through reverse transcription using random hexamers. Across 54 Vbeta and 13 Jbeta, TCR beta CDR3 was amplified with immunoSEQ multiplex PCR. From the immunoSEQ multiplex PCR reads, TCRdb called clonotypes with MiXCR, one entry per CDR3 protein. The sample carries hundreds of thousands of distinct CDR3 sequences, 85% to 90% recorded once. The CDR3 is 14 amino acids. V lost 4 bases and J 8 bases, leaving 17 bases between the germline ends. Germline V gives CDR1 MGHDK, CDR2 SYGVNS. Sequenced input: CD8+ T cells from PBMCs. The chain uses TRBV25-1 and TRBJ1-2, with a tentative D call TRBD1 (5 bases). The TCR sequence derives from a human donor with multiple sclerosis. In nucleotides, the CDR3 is TGTGCCAGCAGTGGGGGGTCTTTTGGGCGGGGCTACACCTTC. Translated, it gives CASSGGSFGRGYTF.